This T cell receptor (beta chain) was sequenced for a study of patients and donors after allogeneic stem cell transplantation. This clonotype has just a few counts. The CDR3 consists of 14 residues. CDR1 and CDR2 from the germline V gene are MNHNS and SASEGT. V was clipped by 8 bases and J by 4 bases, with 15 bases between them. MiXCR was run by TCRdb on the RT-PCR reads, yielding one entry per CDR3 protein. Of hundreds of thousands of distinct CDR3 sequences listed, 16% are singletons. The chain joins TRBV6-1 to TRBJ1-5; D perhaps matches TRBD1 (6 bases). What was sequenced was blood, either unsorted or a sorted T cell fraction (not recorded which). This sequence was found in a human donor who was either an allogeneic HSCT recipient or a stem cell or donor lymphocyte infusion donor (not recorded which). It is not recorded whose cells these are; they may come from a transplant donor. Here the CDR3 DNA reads TGTGCCAGCGTCAACAGGGCAGGGAATCAGCCCCAGCATTTT. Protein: CASVNRAGNQPQHF.